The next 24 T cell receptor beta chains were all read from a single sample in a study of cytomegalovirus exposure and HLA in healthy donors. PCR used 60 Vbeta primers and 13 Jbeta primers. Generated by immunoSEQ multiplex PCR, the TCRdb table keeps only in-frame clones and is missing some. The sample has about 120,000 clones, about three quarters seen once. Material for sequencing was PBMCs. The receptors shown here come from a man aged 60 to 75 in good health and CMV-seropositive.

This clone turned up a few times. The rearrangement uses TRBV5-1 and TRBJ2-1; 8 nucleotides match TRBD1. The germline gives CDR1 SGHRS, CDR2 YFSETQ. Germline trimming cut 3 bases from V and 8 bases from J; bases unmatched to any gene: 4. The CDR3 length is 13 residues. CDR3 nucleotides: TGCGCCAGCAGCTGGACAGGGTGGGATGAGCAGTTCTTC. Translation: CASSWTGWDEQFF.

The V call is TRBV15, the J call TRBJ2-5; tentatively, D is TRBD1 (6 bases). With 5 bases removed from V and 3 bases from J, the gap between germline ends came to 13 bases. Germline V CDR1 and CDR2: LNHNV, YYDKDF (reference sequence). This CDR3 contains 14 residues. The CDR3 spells CATSVRTAEETQYF. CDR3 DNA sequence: TGTGCCACCAGCGTCCGGACAGCGGAAGAGACCCAGTACTTC.

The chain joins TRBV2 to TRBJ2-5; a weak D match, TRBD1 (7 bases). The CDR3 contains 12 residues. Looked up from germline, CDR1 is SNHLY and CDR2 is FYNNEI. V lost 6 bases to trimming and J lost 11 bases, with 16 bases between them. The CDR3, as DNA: TGTGCCAGCAGCAACAGGGGACTGGAGCAGTACTTC. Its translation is CASSNRGLEQYF.

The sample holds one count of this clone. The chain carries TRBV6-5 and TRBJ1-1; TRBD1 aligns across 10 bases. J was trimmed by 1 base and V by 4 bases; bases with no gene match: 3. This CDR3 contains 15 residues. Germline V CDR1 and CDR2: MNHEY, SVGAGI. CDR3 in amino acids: CASSSWTGGNTEAFF. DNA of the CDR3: TGTGCCAGCAGTTCCTGGACAGGGGGGAACACTGAAGCTTTCTTT.

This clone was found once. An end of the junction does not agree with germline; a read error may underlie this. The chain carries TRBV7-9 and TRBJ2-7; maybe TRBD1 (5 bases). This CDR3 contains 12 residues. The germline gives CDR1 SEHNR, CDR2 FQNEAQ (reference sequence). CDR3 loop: CSSSFAGFEQYF. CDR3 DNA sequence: TGTTCCAGCAGCTTCGCAGGGTTCGAGCAGTACTTC.

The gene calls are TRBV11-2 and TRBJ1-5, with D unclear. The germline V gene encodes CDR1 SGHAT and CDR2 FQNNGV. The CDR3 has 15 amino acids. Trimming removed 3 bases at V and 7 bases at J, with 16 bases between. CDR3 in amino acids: CASSFGGVDGQPQHF. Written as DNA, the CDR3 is TGTGCCAGCAGCTTCGGCGGGGTGGATGGGCAGCCCCAGCATTTT.

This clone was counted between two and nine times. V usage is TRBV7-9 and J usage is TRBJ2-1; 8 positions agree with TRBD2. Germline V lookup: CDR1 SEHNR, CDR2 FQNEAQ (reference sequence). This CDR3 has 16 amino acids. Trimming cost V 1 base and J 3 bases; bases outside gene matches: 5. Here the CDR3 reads CASSLESSGFYNEQFF. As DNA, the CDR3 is TGTGCCAGCAGCTTAGAGTCTAGCGGGTTCTACAATGAGCAGTTCTTC.

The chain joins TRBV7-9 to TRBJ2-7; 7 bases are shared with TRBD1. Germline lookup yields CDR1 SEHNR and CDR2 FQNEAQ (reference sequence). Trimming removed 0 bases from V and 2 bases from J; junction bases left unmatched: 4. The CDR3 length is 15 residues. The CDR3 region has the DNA TGTGCCAGCAGCTTAGCGACAGGGTTTACCTACGAGCAGTACTTC. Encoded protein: CASSLATGFTYEQYF.

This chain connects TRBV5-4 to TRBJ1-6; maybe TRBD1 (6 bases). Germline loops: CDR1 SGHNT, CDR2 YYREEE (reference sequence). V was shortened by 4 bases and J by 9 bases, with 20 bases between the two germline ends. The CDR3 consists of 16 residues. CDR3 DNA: TGTGCCAGCAGCGGGGGCGGACAGCGCTTGGTTTCACCCCTCCACTTT. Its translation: CASSGGGQRLVSPLHF.

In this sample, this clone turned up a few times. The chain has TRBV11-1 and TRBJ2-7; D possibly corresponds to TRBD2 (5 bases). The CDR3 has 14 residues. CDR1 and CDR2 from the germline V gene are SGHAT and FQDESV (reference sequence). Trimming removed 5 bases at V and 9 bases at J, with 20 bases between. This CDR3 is CASSLSSDLSAQYF. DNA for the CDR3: TGTGCCAGCAGCCTATCCTCGGACTTGTCTGCGCAGTACTTC.

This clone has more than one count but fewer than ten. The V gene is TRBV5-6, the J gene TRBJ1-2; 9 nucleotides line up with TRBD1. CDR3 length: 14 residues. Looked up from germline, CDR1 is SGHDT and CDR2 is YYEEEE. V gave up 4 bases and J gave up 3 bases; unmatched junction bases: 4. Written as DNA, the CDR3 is TGTGCCAGCAGCCCAGGGACAGGGTACTATGGCTACACCTTC. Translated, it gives CASSPGTGYYGYTF. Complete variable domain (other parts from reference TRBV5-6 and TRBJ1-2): DAGVTQSPTHLIKTRGQQVTLRCSPKSGHDTVSWYQQALGQGPQFIFQYYEEEERQRGNFPDRFSGHQFPNYSSELNVNALLLGDSALYLCASSPGTGYYGYTFGSGTRLTVV.

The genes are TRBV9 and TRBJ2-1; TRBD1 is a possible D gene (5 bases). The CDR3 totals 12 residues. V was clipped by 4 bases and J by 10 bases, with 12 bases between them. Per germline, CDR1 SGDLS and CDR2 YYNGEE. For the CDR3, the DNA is TGTGCCAGCAGCCCATGGACAAACGAGCAGTTCTTC. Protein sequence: CASSPWTNEQFF.

This CDR3 is CASSQTTGNGYTF. DNA for the CDR3: TGTGCCAGCAGTCAAACGACGGGGAATGGCTACACCTTC. The V gene is TRBV28, the J gene TRBJ1-2; the D is unclear. Trimming stripped 5 bases from V and 6 bases from J, with 13 bases between. The CDR3 extends over 13 amino acids. CDR1 is MDHEN, CDR2 SYDVKM, per germline.

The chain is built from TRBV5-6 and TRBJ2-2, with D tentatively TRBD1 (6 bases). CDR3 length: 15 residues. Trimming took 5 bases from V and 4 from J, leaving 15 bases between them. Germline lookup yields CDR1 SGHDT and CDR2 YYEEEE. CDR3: CASSRTGLFTGELFF. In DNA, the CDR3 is TGTGCCAGCAGTCGCACAGGGTTATTCACCGGGGAGCTGTTTTTT.

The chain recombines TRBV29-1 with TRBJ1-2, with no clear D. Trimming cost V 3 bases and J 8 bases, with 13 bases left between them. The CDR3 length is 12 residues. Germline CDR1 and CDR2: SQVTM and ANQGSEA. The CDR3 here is CSVEEGGRGYTF. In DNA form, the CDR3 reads TGCAGCGTTGAGGAAGGCGGCCGGGGCTACACCTTC.

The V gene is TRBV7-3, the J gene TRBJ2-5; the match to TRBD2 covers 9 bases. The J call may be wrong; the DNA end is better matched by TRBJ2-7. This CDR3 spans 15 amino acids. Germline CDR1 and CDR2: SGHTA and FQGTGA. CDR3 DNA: TGTGCCAGCAGCTTAAGGGCGGGAGGGGAATACGAGCAGTACTTC. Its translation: CASSLRAGGEYEQYF.

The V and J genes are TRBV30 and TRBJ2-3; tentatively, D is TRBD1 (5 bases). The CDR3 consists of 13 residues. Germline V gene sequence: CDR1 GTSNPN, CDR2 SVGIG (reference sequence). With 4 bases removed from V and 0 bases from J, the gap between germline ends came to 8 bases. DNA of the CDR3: TGTGCCTGGACGGACACCAGCACAGATACGCAGTATTTT. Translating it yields CAWTDTSTDTQYF.

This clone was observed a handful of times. CDR3 loop: CASSSPGTYEQYF. CDR3 bases: TGTGCCAGCAGTTCCCCAGGGACCTACGAGCAGTACTTC. This chain connects TRBV6-5 to TRBJ2-7, with a possible D match to TRBD1 (5 bases). Germline assignment: CDR1 MNHEY and CDR2 SVGAGI. The CDR3 consists of 13 residues. V lost 4 bases and J lost 2, with 9 bases in between.

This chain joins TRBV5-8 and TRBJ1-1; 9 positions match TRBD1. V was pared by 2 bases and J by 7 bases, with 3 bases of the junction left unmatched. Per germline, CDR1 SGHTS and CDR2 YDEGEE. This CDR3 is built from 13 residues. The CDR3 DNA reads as TGTGCCAGCAGCTTATACAGGGGGCGTGAAGCTTTCTTT. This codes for CASSLYRGREAFF.

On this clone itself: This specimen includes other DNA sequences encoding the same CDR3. The CDR3 loop is CASSIRQGTEAFF. CDR3 nucleotides: TGTGCCAGTAGTATTCGGCAGGGCACTGAAGCTTTCTTT. The V call is TRBV19, the J call TRBJ1-1; a weak D match, TRBD1 (5 bases). V was shortened by 3 bases and J by 4 bases, with 9 bases between the two germline ends. Germline loops: CDR1 LNHDA, CDR2 SQIVND (reference sequence). The CDR3 consists of 13 residues.

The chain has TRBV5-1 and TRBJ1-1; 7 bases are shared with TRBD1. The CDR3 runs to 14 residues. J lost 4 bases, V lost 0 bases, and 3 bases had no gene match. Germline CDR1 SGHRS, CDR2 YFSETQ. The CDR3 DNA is TGCGCCAGCAGCTTGGGCTCAGGGGGCACTGAAGCTTTCTTT. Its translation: CASSLGSGGTEAFF.

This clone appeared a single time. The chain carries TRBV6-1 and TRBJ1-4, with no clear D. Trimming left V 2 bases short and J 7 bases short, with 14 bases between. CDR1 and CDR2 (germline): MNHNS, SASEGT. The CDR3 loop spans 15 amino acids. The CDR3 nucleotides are TGTGCCAGCAGTGAATATAGAGGGAGTAGTGAAAAACTGTTTTTT. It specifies CASSEYRGSSEKLFF.

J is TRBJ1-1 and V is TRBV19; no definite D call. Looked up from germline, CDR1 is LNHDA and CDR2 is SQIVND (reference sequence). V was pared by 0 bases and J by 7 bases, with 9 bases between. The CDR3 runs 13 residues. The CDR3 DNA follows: TGTGCCAGTAGTATAGATTCACTACTTGAAGCTTTCTTT. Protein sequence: CASSIDSLLEAFF.

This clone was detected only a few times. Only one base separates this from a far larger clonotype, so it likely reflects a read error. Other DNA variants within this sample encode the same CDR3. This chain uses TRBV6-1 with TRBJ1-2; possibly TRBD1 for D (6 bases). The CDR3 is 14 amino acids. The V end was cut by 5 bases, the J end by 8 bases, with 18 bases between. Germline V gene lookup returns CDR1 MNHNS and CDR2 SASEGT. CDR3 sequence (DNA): TGTGCCAGCAGTCCAGGAACAGGGACCTACGGCTACACCTTC. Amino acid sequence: CASSPGTGTYGYTF.